This entry describes one T cell receptor (beta chain). Its binding antigen is unknown. No quality values exist for individual bases; no much larger clone is one base distant. TCR beta CDR3 regions were sequenced from DNA using the immunoSEQ Assay. From the authors' description of their analysis: T cell density was computed as TCR beta template counts normalized to usable DNA estimated by amplifying housekeeping genes. Richness was estimated with the preseqR package, extrapolating to 400,000 templates for PBMC samples and 120,000 templates for tissue samples. Clonality was defined as one minus Pielou's evenness. Differential abundance testing on productive amino-acid clonotypes, with a minimum total count of 5 and an alpha of 0.1, was used to identify tissue-enriched TCRs. The Jaccard Index and the Morisita Overlap Index were used to quantify repertoire overlap between compartments. TCR beta CDR3s were clustered by GLIPH together with public tetramer-defined viral CDR3s, and at least three viral sequences plus V-gene enrichment were required for viral motifs. TCRdb holds this immuneACCESS table with in-frame rearrangements only. Some clones are missing; in checked studies, unresolved V genes explain under half, and the rest has no known cause. V and J calls and clone size come straight from that table; D and trimming were deduced from the DNA. For this sample the table gives tens of thousands of clones, of which about 80% were detected only once. Together, the top ten hold approximately 15% of the sample.

This sample stems from a study of T cells in localized non-small cell lung cancer (TCRdb year 2020). Turning to the overall study: T cell repertoires of approximately 250 early-stage NSCLC patients were analyzed, with tumors being compared against uninvolved tumor-adjacent lungs. All 240 or so NSCLC patients in the cohort were treatment-naive and had localized lung tumors that were resected. The mean age of the NSCLC patients was around 67 years, with 130 or so men and 95 to 110 women.

Inclusive of the bounding cysteine and phenylalanine, the CDR3 is 13 residues long. The read is trimmed to its CDR3 DNA, 39 bases read in frame from base 1. CDR1 and CDR2 are read off the germline V gene as MNHEY and SVGAGI. At the junction V is shortened by 6 bases and J by 2 bases, with 9 bases in between. Results the study describes overall, beyond this receptor: Because multi-region tumor sequencing was not done, intratumor heterogeneity could not be ruled out. Because the study design was exploratory, TCR variables were selected using unadjusted p-values without false-discovery rate correction. A median of 57 of the top 100 tumor clones were detected in paired uninvolved adjacent lung, and some 29 of these tumor clones were also found among the top 100 clones of the paired uninvolved adjacent lung. Uninvolved tumor-adjacent lung showed the highest T cell clonality, higher than tumor, which suggests more focused antigenic responses in the uninvolved tumor-adjacent lung. Higher T cell density in blood was associated with longer overall survival, whereas higher clonality in adjacent lung was associated with shorter survival.

At diagnosis, peripheral blood, uninvolved tumor-adjacent lung and tumor were collected and were preserved as a mix of fresh-frozen and FFPE material. For TCR repertoire profiling, the blood samples were analyzed as peripheral blood mononuclear cells. The clonotype comes from a male donor at least 60 years old with stage III squamous cell lung carcinoma. The source material was peripheral blood, sampled before any cancer treatment. The sequence joins TRBV6-5 to TRBJ2-3; no D gene call is confident. CDR3 protein: CASRAPNTDTQYF. The sequenced DNA: TGTGCCAGCAGGGCCCCGAACACAGATACGCAGTATTTT.